This T cell receptor (beta chain) was sequenced for a study of post-analysis software for immune sequencing data. About the study: Recorded disease courses covered relapsing-remitting, secondary progressive and progressive-relapsing multiple sclerosis. Some patients had no subtype annotation.

Findings of the study overall: Patients had higher frequencies than controls of roughly five TRBV segments, including TRBV5-6, TRBV5-1 and TRBV20-1. Relative to controls, patients with multiple sclerosis showed significantly lower normalized Chao1 diversity.

The CDR3 loop spans 15 amino acids. V was pared by 2 bases and J by 0 bases, with 5 bases between. Per germline, CDR1 MRHNA and CDR2 SNTAGT. Sequencing libraries made from TCR beta cDNA carried unique molecular identifiers. A single record per CDR3 protein comes from TCRdb applying MiXCR to the PCR reads. This table has about 260,000 distinct CDR3 sequences, just over 35% appearing once. This clonotype has at least ten counts. Its antigen is currently unknown. Sequencing was performed on blood. The sequence was obtained from a girl aged 10 to 17 with multiple sclerosis. The chain combines TRBV6-4 with TRBJ2-6, with D tentatively TRBD1 or TRBD2 (5 bases each). This CDR3 is CASSDGGSGANVLTF. The CDR3 nucleotides are TGTGCCAGCAGTGACGGGGGCTCTGGGGCCAACGTCCTGACTTTC.